These 26 T cell receptor beta chains originate from one sample sequenced in a study of CD8+ T cells in alopecia areata (dated by TCRdb to 2017 to 2018). Library construction relied on the immunoSEQ multiplex PCR assay. To provide template for TCR sequencing, every sample had RNA extracted and reverse transcribed into cDNA. The clones in this table, taken by TCRdb from immuneACCESS, are in-frame only. Not every clone is retained; where verified, under half of the shortfall comes from an unresolved V gene, and the cause of the rest is unknown. Present in this sample are 75,000 to 100,000 clones, just over 70% of which were seen just once. The ten largest clones add up to 15% to 20% of the sample. The treatment or condition label, as the study defines it: oral pan-JAK inhibitor, 5-10 mg twice daily. The sample in question was CD8+ T cells sorted from blood, obtained around week 46, from a patient treated with tofacitinib. Source of these receptors: a human donor with alopecia areata.

The V and J genes are TRBV5-6 and TRBJ2-7; D is undetermined. Trimming pared 2 bases from V and 3 bases from J, leaving 15 bases between. CDR1 is SGHDT, CDR2 YYEEEE, per germline. The CDR3 length is 15 residues. The CDR3 sequence: CASSFEDQKGYEQYF. The CDR3 nucleotides read TGTGCCAGCAGCTTCGAAGACCAAAAGGGCTACGAGCAGTACTTC.

The V gene is TRBV7-6, the J gene TRBJ2-1; tentative D call: TRBD1 (6 bases). V lost 5 bases and J lost 7, with 12 bases in between. Looked up from germline, CDR1 is SGHVS and CDR2 is FNYEAQ. CDR3 length: 13 amino acids. Here the CDR3 DNA reads TGTGCCAGCAGCGCCAGAAGGGGGAATGAGCAGTTCTTC. Its translation: CASSARRGNEQFF.

The chain links TRBV15 to TRBJ2-3; D unresolved. The ends were cut back, 5 bases at V and 0 bases at J, with 6 bases in the middle. This CDR3 contains 13 residues. Looked up from germline, CDR1 is LNHNV and CDR2 is YYDKDF (reference sequence). The CDR3 loop reads CATSGYSTDTQYF. Here the CDR3 DNA reads TGTGCCACCAGCGGATACAGCACAGATACGCAGTATTTT.

This chain connects TRBV13 to TRBJ2-3, with D unresolved. V was shortened by 5 bases and J by 0 bases, with 9 bases between the two germline ends. The CDR3 covers 14 residues. The germline CDR1 and CDR2 sequences are PRHDT and FYEKMQ (reference sequence). The DNA for the CDR3 is TGTGCCAGCAGCGGGGAAACTAGCACAGATACGCAGTATTTT. Translated: CASSGETSTDTQYF.

There are a few counts of this clone. The chain links TRBV19 to TRBJ1-1, with 7 bases identical to TRBD1. CDR3 length: 13 amino acids. Germline assignment: CDR1 LNHDA and CDR2 SQIVND (reference sequence). The trim removed 5 bases at V and 3 bases at J, leaving 3 bases unmatched. This chain's CDR3 is CASSQTGDTEAFF. Written as DNA, the CDR3 is TGTGCCAGTAGTCAAACAGGGGACACTGAAGCTTTCTTT.

This chain connects TRBV28 to TRBJ2-7; no clear D gene. The CDR3 consists of 13 residues. The germline gives CDR1 MDHEN, CDR2 SYDVKM. Trimming took off 3 bases at V and 1 base at J, with 7 bases between the two ends. CDR3 nucleotides: TGTGCCAGCAGTTTGTCCCTGTCCTACGAGCAGTACTTC. Translation gives CASSLSLSYEQYF.

The chain links TRBV4-3 to TRBJ2-3; perhaps TRBD2 as D (6 bases). The CDR3 contains 15 residues. Germline-derived CDR1 and CDR2 are LGHNA and YSLEER. Trimming removed 0 bases at V and 4 bases at J, with 11 bases between. CDR3 loop: CASSQDRGLADTQYF. CDR3 sequence (DNA): TGCGCCAGCAGCCAAGATCGGGGGTTGGCAGATACGCAGTATTTT.

The genes are TRBV10-2 and TRBJ1-2, with D unresolved. This CDR3 contains 11 residues. Germline CDR1 and CDR2: WSHSY and SAAADI. V lost 6 bases and J 8 bases, leaving 10 bases between the germline ends. The CDR3 DNA sequence: TGCGCCAGCAGGGAAGGGTCGGGCTACACCTTC. Encoded protein: CASREGSGYTF.

As concerns this clone: At one end the junction does not follow the germline gene, possibly because of a read error. This chain uses TRBV7-3 with TRBJ2-7; D is unclear. From germline, CDR1 is SGHTA and CDR2 FQGTGA. The CDR3 is 16 residues long. As DNA, the CDR3 is TGCGCCAGCAGCCATGCCGTGTGGGTAAGACCCCACGAGCAGTACTTC. Translation gives CASSHAVWVRPHEQYF.

V is TRBV2 and J is TRBJ1-1; possible D gene TRBD1, 6 bases. The CDR3 has 19 residues. From germline, CDR1 is SNHLY and CDR2 FYNNEI. V lost 2 bases to trimming and J lost 0 bases, with 22 bases between them. Written as DNA, the CDR3 is TGTGCCAGCAGTGAAACGTCCCGACAGGCGATCATAATGAACACTGAAGCTTTCTTT. Translating it yields CASSETSRQAIIMNTEAFF.

As regards this clone: Distinct nucleotide sequences in the sample also encode this CDR3. The V call is TRBV29-1, the J call TRBJ2-7; D not certain. The CDR3 is 12 residues long. Germline values: CDR1 SQVTM, CDR2 ANQGSEA. Trimming took 6 bases from V and 1 from J, leaving 10 bases between them. The CDR3 protein is CSVLLPSYEQYF. The DNA of the CDR3 is TGCAGCGTCCTTTTGCCGTCCTACGAGCAGTACTTC.

The gene calls are TRBV11-2 and TRBJ1-1; no firm D call. With 1 base removed from V and 0 bases from J, the gap between germline ends came to 9 bases. The CDR3 totals 15 residues. Germline-derived CDR1 and CDR2 are SGHAT and FQNNGV. The CDR3 sequence is CASSLATVMNTEAFF. Written as DNA, the CDR3 is TGTGCCAGCAGCTTAGCAACAGTCATGAACACTGAAGCTTTCTTT.

In its sample, this clone was seen once. The genes are TRBV25-1 and TRBJ1-1; 7 nucleotides match TRBD1. This CDR3 contains 15 residues. With V trimmed by 4 bases and J by 1 base, 6 bases remained unmatched. Germline assignment: CDR1 MGHDK and CDR2 SYGVNS. This chain's CDR3 is CASSVWTGRNTEAFF. In DNA form, the CDR3 reads TGTGCCAGCAGTGTGTGGACAGGACGGAACACTGAAGCTTTCTTT. The whole variable domain, remainder taken from reference TRBV25-1 and TRBJ1-1, is EADIYQTPRYLVIGTGKKITLECSQTMGHDKMYWYQQDPGMELHLIHYSYGVNSTEKGDLSSESTVSRIRTEHFPLTLESARPSHTSQYLCASSVWTGRNTEAFFGQGTRLTVV.

This chain links TRBV19 with TRBJ2-1, with D possibly TRBD2 on 7 matching bases. This CDR3 is 15 amino acids long. CDR1 and CDR2 from the germline V gene are LNHDA and SQIVND (reference sequence). V was pared by 3 bases and J by 9 bases, with 18 bases between. CDR3 loop: CASSMSGGPAVEQFF. The CDR3, as DNA: TGTGCCAGTAGTATGTCCGGGGGGCCAGCGGTTGAGCAGTTCTTC.

The chain carries TRBV15 and TRBJ1-5; 10 nucleotides agree with TRBD1. The junction had 7 bases not matched to a gene; V was cut back by 0 bases and J by 2 bases. This CDR3 has 18 residues. The germline V gene encodes CDR1 LNHNV and CDR2 YYDKDF (reference sequence). In nucleotides, the CDR3 is TGTGCCACCAGCAGAGACCGGACAGGGGGATTGGGCAATCAGCCCCAGCATTTT. It translates to CATSRDRTGGLGNQPQHF.

This clone was seen a few times. CDR3 residues: CASWGTYPGEQYF. The CDR3, as DNA: TGTGCCAGCTGGGGGACATACCCTGGGGAGCAGTACTTC. The rearrangement links TRBV27 to TRBJ2-7, with D possibly being TRBD1 (6 bases). The V end was cut by 8 bases, the J end by 7 bases, with 18 bases between. Per germline, CDR1 MNHEY and CDR2 SMNVEV (reference sequence). The CDR3 consists of 13 residues.

The DNA for the CDR3 is TGTGCCTGGAGCGTGAGCGGGGGTTCTTACGAGCAGTACTTC. Its protein product is CAWSVSGGSYEQYF. The chain couples TRBV30 to TRBJ2-5, with 8 positions matching TRBD2. TRBJ2-7 matches the DNA end more closely, so the J call is doubtful. Germline lookup yields CDR1 GTSNPN and CDR2 SVGIG (reference sequence). This CDR3 spans 14 amino acids.

J is TRBJ2-7 and V is TRBV14; maybe TRBD2 (6 bases). Germline V gives CDR1 SGHDN, CDR2 FVKESK. This CDR3 has 15 amino acids. Trimming shortened V by 0 bases and J by 3 bases, and 12 bases separated the two germline ends. The CDR3 is CASSQEYGSSYEQYF. The CDR3 nucleotides are TGTGCCAGCAGCCAAGAATACGGGAGTAGCTACGAGCAGTACTTC. The whole variable domain, remainder taken from reference TRBV14 and TRBJ2-7, is EAGVTQFPSHSVIEKGQTVTLRCDPISGHDNLYWYRRVMGKEIKFLLHFVKESKQDESGMPNNRFLAERTGGTYSTLKVQPAELEDSGVYFCASSQEYGSSYEQYFGPGTRLTVT.

This clone came up a few times. The chain uses TRBV4-3 and TRBJ2-7; 9 bases agree with TRBD2. Trimming at V came to 0 bases and at J to 5 bases, leaving 5 bases not matched to a gene. Germline-derived CDR1 and CDR2 are LGHNA and YSLEER. The CDR3 is 15 residues long. CDR3 amino acids: CASSQDKRGENEQYF. CDR3 DNA: TGCGCCAGCAGCCAAGATAAGCGGGGGGAAAACGAGCAGTACTTC.

The table lists this clone with a few counts. Additional DNA sequences in this sample encode the identical CDR3. This chain links TRBV19 with TRBJ2-4; no firm D call. This CDR3 contains 16 residues. CDR1 and CDR2 from the germline V gene are LNHDA and SQIVND (reference sequence). Trimming stripped 0 bases from V and 0 bases from J, with 9 bases between. CDR3 loop: CASSIDLRGAKNIQYF. The CDR3 DNA follows: TGTGCCAGTAGTATAGATCTCCGTGGAGCCAAAAACATTCAGTACTTC.

The CDR3 coding sequence is TGTGCCAGCAGCCAGGACGGGAGCACAGATACGCAGTATTTT. Amino acid sequence: CASSQDGSTDTQYF. This chain links TRBV6-1 with TRBJ2-3; no firm D call. The V end was cut by 6 bases, the J end by 0 bases, with 10 bases between. The CDR3 spans 14 residues. The germline gives CDR1 MNHNS, CDR2 SASEGT.

This chain uses TRBV4-1 with TRBJ2-3; D uncertain. Trimming removed 3 bases from V and 1 base from J, with 17 bases in between. This CDR3 is built from 17 residues. The V gene's germline CDR1 is MGHRA and CDR2 YSYEKL. CDR3 nucleotides: TGCGCCAGCAGCCAGTTACCCTTGGCAGGCGGCACAGATACGCAGTATTTT. It is translated as CASSQLPLAGGTDTQYF.

The rearrangement joins TRBV5-5 to TRBJ2-3, with no clear D. V lost 5 bases to trimming and J lost 6 bases, with 25 bases between them. The CDR3 is 17 residues long. Germline CDR1 is SGHKS and CDR2 is YYEKEE (reference sequence). The CDR3 is CASSFAVGQSTRDTQYF. CDR3 in DNA: TGTGCCAGCAGTTTTGCTGTTGGGCAGTCCACTCGGGATACGCAGTATTTT.

This clone has a handful of counts. CDR3 residues: CSVALAAGIGELFF. The CDR3 DNA sequence: TGCAGCGTTGCACTAGCAGCCGGCATTGGGGAGCTGTTTTTT. The chain is built from TRBV29-1 and TRBJ2-2, with D maybe TRBD2 (6 bases). The length of the CDR3 is 14 residues. V was trimmed by 4 bases and J by 8 bases, leaving 17 bases between them. In germline, CDR1 is SQVTM, CDR2 ANQGSEA.

This chain links TRBV5-6 with TRBJ1-5; tentatively, D is TRBD1 (5 bases). CDR1 and CDR2 from the germline V gene are SGHDT and YYEEEE. The CDR3 covers 13 residues. V shed 0 bases and J shed 7 bases, with 8 bases lying between them. The chain's CDR3 is CASSLGSGQPQHF. The CDR3 bases are TGTGCCAGCAGCTTGGGGTCAGGGCAGCCCCAGCATTTT.

V usage is TRBV9 and J usage is TRBJ2-1; D is possibly TRBD2 (7 bases). The CDR3 has 14 residues. Germline V CDR1 and CDR2: SGDLS, YYNGEE. Deletions cut 0 bases from V and 9 bases from J, with 13 bases between. CDR3 amino acids: CASSVEGGLGEQFF. For the CDR3, the DNA is TGTGCCAGCAGCGTAGAGGGGGGGCTCGGTGAGCAGTTCTTC.